These T cell receptor beta chains were read from a single sample in a study of regulatory T cells in long-lasting Graves disease. Each CDR3 protein gets one entry after TCRdb re-called the multiplex PCR reads with MiXCR. The sample has roughly 430,000 distinct CDR3 sequences, around 17% seen once. The same sample was also used in a study of T cells in Graves' hyperthyroidism and ophthalmopathy.

The source material was peripheral blood mononuclear cells (PBMCs), sampled at new diagnosis, from a patient treated with antithyroid drugs. The source of these receptors is a woman aged 25 to 45 with Graves disease. Each CDR3 is given with its conserved first and last residue. Each record gives: clone size, J gene, V gene, D gene, CDR3 length, CDR3 DNA, CDR3 protein. The D gene is left open where the match is weak. The size field is filled for only some rows; it gives once, few, many or a size class.

>few|TRBJ1-4|TRBV18|.|14
TGTGCCAGCTCATCCACAGACACTAATGAAAAACTGTTTTTT
CASSSTDTNEKLFF
>many|TRBJ2-7|TRBV11-2|TRBD1|14
TGTGCCAGCAGAAAGGACAGGGGCCCCGGCGAGCAGTACTTC
CASRKDRGPGEQYF
>many|TRBJ2-7|TRBV3-1|TRBD2|15
TGTGCCAGCAGCCCAACACTAGCGGGATTCTACGAGCAGTACTTC
CASSPTLAGFYEQYF
>many|TRBJ2-3|TRBV5-1|TRBD2|16
TGCGCCAGCAGCCTTAACCTACTAGCGGGAGTAGATACGCAGTATTTT
CASSLNLLAGVDTQYF
>.|TRBJ2-1|TRBV19|.|17
TGTGCCAGCCGTTCACCCCCCGGACGGACAGAGCGCAATGAGCAGTTCTTC
CASRSPPGRTERNEQFF
>.|TRBJ2-7|TRBV20-1|.|12
TGCAGTGCTGTGCTACTGACCTACGAGCAGTACTTC
CSAVLLTYEQYF
>.|TRBJ1-2|TRBV9|.|14
TGTGCCAGCAGCGTCGGGCCCGGGAGGGATGGCTACACCTTC
CASSVGPGRDGYTF
>many|TRBJ1-1|TRBV18|.|14
TGTGCCAGCTCACCGAAAAAAGGGGGATTTAGAGCTTTCTTT
CASSPKKGGFRAFF
>.|TRBJ2-1|TRBV6-5|TRBD2|16
TGTGCCAGCAGTTACGACAATAGCGGGAGTGTGAATGAGCAGTTCTTC
CASSYDNSGSVNEQFF
>many|TRBJ2-7|TRBV12-3/TRBV12-4|TRBD1|14
TGTGCCAGTTTACCCCGGACAGGGTACTACGAGCAGTACTTC
CASLPRTGYYEQYF
>many|TRBJ1-5|TRBV28|.|11
TGTGCCAGCAGTCTATCATCGCCCCAGCATTTT
CASSLSSPQHF
>.|TRBJ1-2|TRBV2|.|17
TGTGCCAGCAGTGATAAAGTGTTTCGGGACACCCGACATGGCTACACCTTC
CASSDKVFRDTRHGYTF
>many|TRBJ1-1|TRBV30|.|13
TGTGCCTGGGACCCACAGGGAACCACTGAAGCTTTCTTT
CAWDPQGTTEAFF
>many|TRBJ2-7|TRBV27|TRBD2|17
TGTGCCAGCAGTTTATTACCGAGCGGGAGAGGTATCTACGAGCAGTACTTC
CASSLLPSGRGIYEQYF
>many|TRBJ2-1|TRBV6-2/TRBV6-3|.|13
TGTGCCAGCGGTATAGACTCCTACAATGAGCAGTTCTTC
CASGIDSYNEQFF
>.|TRBJ2-5|TRBV6-2/TRBV6-3|TRBD1|16
TGTGCCAGCAGTTACGGGGACAGGGGGGTGAGGGAGACCCAGTACTTC
CASSYGDRGVRETQYF
>many|TRBJ1-2|TRBV11-2|.|13
TGTGCCAGCAGCTTAGAGGGCATTTTCGGCTACACCTTC
CASSLEGIFGYTF
>.|TRBJ2-6|TRBV4-2|TRBD2|17
TGTGCCAGCAGCCAAGATCTAGCGGGAGCTGGGGCCAACGTCCTGACTTTC
CASSQDLAGAGANVLTF
>.|TRBJ2-3|TRBV20-1|.|14
TGCAGTGCCGAAGCAGAGGGGGACACAGATACGCAGTATTTT
CSAEAEGDTDTQYF
>few|TRBJ2-7|TRBV7-9|.|15
TGTGCCAGCAGCTATTATGACGGGTCATCCTACGAGCAGTACTTC
CASSYYDGSSYEQYF
>few|TRBJ1-5|TRBV24-1|TRBD1|15
TGTGCCACCGCACTCGGGGGACAGGGCCCTCAGCCCCAGCATTTT
CATALGGQGPQPQHF
>.|TRBJ2-7|TRBV29-1|.|14
TGCAGCGCAGTCGAAAGGGCAGCGACCTACGAGCAGTACTTC
CSAVERAATYEQYF
>.|TRBJ2-3|TRBV9|.|11
TGTGCCAGCAGCGCCACTAATACGCAGTATTTT
CASSATNTQYF
>many|TRBJ1-6|TRBV28|.|18
TGTGCCAGCAGTTTAGGAAGAGGTGGGATCAAGAGGGGAGAGCCCCTCCACTTT
CASSLGRGGIKRGEPLHF
>.|TRBJ2-3|TRBV7-3|TRBD2|20
TGTGCCAGCAGCGTAAGTGGGAGACTAGCGGGAGGGCCGTTTCCAGATACGCAGTATTTT
CASSVSGRLAGGPFPDTQYF
>.|TRBJ2-7|TRBV7-9|.|14
TGTGCCAGCAGCCCGCCAGTGACTACTAGCGAGCAGTACTTC
CASSPPVTTSEQYF
>many|TRBJ1-1|TRBV6-1|.|13
TGTGCCAGCAGTACTGGCAGGAACACTGAAGCTTTCTTT
CASSTGRNTEAFF
>many|TRBJ2-7|TRBV28|TRBD1|15
TGTGCCAGCATTTCGACAGGGAAGGTTGCCTACGAGCAGTACTTC
CASISTGKVAYEQYF
>few|TRBJ2-5|TRBV5-1|.|15
TGCGCCAGCAGCTTGGCGGTAGGGACCGTGGAGACCCAGTACTTC
CASSLAVGTVETQYF
>few|TRBJ2-5|TRBV7-9|TRBD1|18
TGTGCCAGCAGCTTACGACAGGGGGCCTTCCAGAGCTCGGAGACCCAGTACTTC
CASSLRQGAFQSSETQYF